A selection of T cell receptor beta chains follows, all from one sample in a study of cytomegalovirus exposure and HLA in healthy donors. The assay was immunoSEQ multiplex PCR, and TCRdb's table has in-frame clones only and misses some. In the table there are under 250,000 clones, about 93% of which are singletons. Input material: PBMCs. The source is a woman aged 18-29 years in good health and CMV-seronegative. Each CDR3 is given with its conserved first and last residue. D genes are given only for firm matches.

TRBJ2-5 | TRBD2 | 15 | TRBV6-6 | CASSYSPGGGETQYF
TRBJ1-1 | NA | 13 | TRBV19 | CASKGRSGTEAFF
TRBJ1-2 | NA | 10 | TRBV30 | CAWSSGGYTF
TRBJ2-7 | NA | 15 | TRBV7-6 | CASSTQGGTYYEQYF
TRBJ2-5 | NA | 13 | TRBV5-4 | CASSPGPEGTQYF
TRBJ1-5 | TRBD1 | 17 | TRBV4-1 | CASSQDIRTGGNQPQHF
TRBJ2-1 | TRBD2 | 16 | TRBV10-1 | CASSEPTSGSIDEQFF
TRBJ1-2 | TRBD1 | 16 | TRBV14 | CASSQAATGTNYGYTF
TRBJ1-6 | NA | 13 | TRBV18 | CASSPRDNSPLHF
TRBJ2-7 | NA | 13 | TRBV4-1 | CASSQDTEYEQYF
TRBJ1-1 | NA | 17 | TRBV5-8 | CASSYPDSPVANTEAFF
TRBJ2-7 | NA | 14 | TRBV19 | CASSFDSAGNEQYF
TRBJ1-1 | TRBD1 | 14 | TRBV5-4 | CASSLAVGTVEAFF
TRBJ2-3 | TRBD1 | 14 | TRBV6-1 | CASRGQGASDTQYF
TRBJ2-1 | NA | 14 | TRBV5-8 | CASSFGGPYNEQFF
TRBJ2-7 | TRBD1 | 16 | TRBV7-9 | CASSLSWGQSYYEQYF
TRBJ1-6 | NA | 12 | TRBV6-1 | CASSTWNSPLHF
TRBJ1-1 | TRBD1 | 17 | TRBV29-1 | CSVEGTQGAMGSTEAFF
TRBJ1-4 | NA | 17 | TRBV11-2 | CASSLDLGAETNEKLFF
TRBJ1-1 | NA | 11 | TRBV19 | CASSTGAEAFF
TRBJ2-7 | TRBD2 | 15 | TRBV5-6 | CASSLAGVGFYEQYF
TRBJ2-1 | NA | 16 | TRBV6-4 | CASSLRGSSSYNEQFF
TRBJ2-3 | NA | 12 | TRBV7-6 | CASSGLPDTQYF
TRBJ2-1 | NA | 15 | TRBV5-1 | CASSLRTPPGQEQFF
TRBJ1-1 | NA | 15 | TRBV4-1 | CASSQDEGGNTEAFF
TRBJ1-3 | NA | 13 | TRBV2 | CASSSGIGNTIYF
TRBJ2-3 | TRBD1 | 16 | TRBV5-5 | CASSLGWDRVKDTQYF
TRBJ2-1 | TRBD2 | 17 | TRBV7-9 | CASSFSLSGGGRDEQFF
TRBJ2-2 | NA | 12 | TRBV6-5 | CASSFQAGELFF
TRBJ1-5 | NA | 12 | TRBV28 | CASRAGIEPQHF
TRBJ1-1 | NA | 18 | TRBV2 | CASTGRFRGGWPNTEAFF
TRBJ1-2 | NA | 15 | TRBV6-1 | CASSPKPGEPYGYTF
TRBJ1-1 | TRBD1 | 18 | TRBV18 | CASSPIFRDRAMNTEAFF
TRBJ2-7 | TRBD2 | 15 | TRBV7-2 | CASSFLLAGSYEQYF
TRBJ2-2 | NA | 12 | TRBV29-1 | CSYRAYTGELFF
TRBJ2-5 | NA | 13 | TRBV7-8 | CASRPGSQETQYF
TRBJ1-3 | NA | 17 | TRBV7-2 | CASSLSSRVSSGNTIYF
TRBJ2-1 | NA | 15 | TRBV7-9 | CASTETGPVYNEQFF
TRBJ1-1 | NA | 15 | TRBV5-1 | CASSLVQSSNTEAFF
TRBJ2-2 | TRBD2 | 13 | TRBV5-1 | CASSLAGTGELFF
TRBJ2-7 | TRBD2 | 16 | TRBV9 | CASSPSPGEGFYEQYF
TRBJ2-7 | NA | 15 | TRBV15 | CATSRGRRQRYEQYF
TRBJ2-1 | TRBD2 | 14 | TRBV5-4 | CAAGAGETYNEQFF
TRBJ1-1 | NA | 13 | TRBV6-1 | CASVRGIGAEAFF
TRBJ1-1 | NA | 14 | TRBV19 | CASRPELPNTEAFF
TRBJ1-2 | NA | 14 | TRBV7-9 | CASSRSYLTWGYTF
TRBJ1-1 | TRBD1 | 15 | TRBV7-2 | CASSLTGQGNTEAFF
TRBJ1-2 | TRBD1 | 15 | TRBV5-4 | CASSFPPQGAHGYTF
TRBJ1-5 | NA | 14 | TRBV2 | CASSVWQDNQPQHF
TRBJ1-1 | TRBD1 | 15 | TRBV5-1 | CASSPRQGGSAEAFF
TRBJ2-2 | NA | 16 | TRBV5-1 | CASSTTLSLNTGELFF
TRBJ1-3 | TRBD1 | 14 | TRBV5-4 | CASSDRASGNTIYF
TRBJ2-1 | TRBD2 | 16 | TRBV5-4 | CASSALSGRSYNEQFF
TRBJ1-5 | NA | 15 | TRBV6-1 | CASSDTQGSNQPQHF
TRBJ2-3 | NA | 14 | TRBV9 | CASGRASSTDTQYF
TRBJ1-2 | TRBD1 | 15 | TRBV11-2 | CASSIGTGLGDGYTF
TRBJ2-1 | TRBD2 | 14 | TRBV6-5 | CASSRGLAGNEQFF
TRBJ2-7 | TRBD2 | 15 | TRBV7-9 | CASSQSVAGTYEQYF
TRBJ2-3 | NA | 15 | TRBV14 | CASSHGGVGTDTQYF